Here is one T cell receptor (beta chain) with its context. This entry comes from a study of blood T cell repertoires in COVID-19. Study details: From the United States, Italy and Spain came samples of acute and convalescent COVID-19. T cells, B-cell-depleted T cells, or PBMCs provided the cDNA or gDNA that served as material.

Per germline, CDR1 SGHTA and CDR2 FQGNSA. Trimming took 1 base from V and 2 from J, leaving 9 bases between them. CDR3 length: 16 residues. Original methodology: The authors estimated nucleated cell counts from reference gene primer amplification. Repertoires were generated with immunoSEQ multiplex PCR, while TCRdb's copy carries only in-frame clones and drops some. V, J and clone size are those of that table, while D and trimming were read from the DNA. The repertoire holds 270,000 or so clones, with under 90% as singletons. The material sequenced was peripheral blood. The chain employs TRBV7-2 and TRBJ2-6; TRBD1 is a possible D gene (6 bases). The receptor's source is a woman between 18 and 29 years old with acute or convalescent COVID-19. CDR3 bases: TGTGCCAGCAGCTTAGAGTCAGGGGCTGGGGCCAACGTCCTGACTTTC. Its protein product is CASSLESGAGANVLTF.